The 2 T cell receptor beta chains below come from one sample, sequenced in a study of blood T cells in healthy people across ages. Alongside a J-beta primer mix, a sample-barcoded 5' primer served in a second PCR lasting roughly 7 to 11 cycles. TCRdb reanalysed the 5' RACE reads using MiXCR and keeps one entry per CDR3 protein. The sample records under 2,000,000 distinct CDR3 sequences, around 50% being singletons. Sequenced sample: blood. Receptor source: a woman in her 40s in good health.

This chain joins TRBV12-3 or TRBV12-4 and TRBJ2-5; D not resolved. The V end lost 6 bases, the J end lost 2 bases, and 16 bases lay between the germline ends. This CDR3 region has 15 residues. The CDR3 region is CASRAIHEPQETQYF. The DNA for the CDR3 is TGTGCCAGCAGGGCCATTCATGAGCCACAAGAGACCCAGTACTTC.

The rearrangement joins TRBV27 to TRBJ2-1, with D perhaps matching TRBD2 (5 bases). This CDR3 comprises 14 residues. The ends were cut back, 3 bases at V and 8 bases at J, with 14 bases in the middle. Germline CDR1 and CDR2: MNHEY and SMNVEV (reference sequence). The CDR3 sequence is CASSFSPLGDEQFF. For the CDR3, the DNA is TGTGCCAGCAGTTTCTCCCCCCTCGGGGATGAGCAGTTCTTC.